Given below is one TCR beta chain in context. The CDR3 spans 18 residues. Germline V gives CDR1 SEHNR, CDR2 FQNEAQ (reference sequence). V shed 7 bases and J 0 bases; nucleotides not matched to a gene: 8. The record originates from a study of T cell responses to AZD1222 COVID-19 vaccine. Method: immunoSEQ multiplex PCR; TCRdb's copy keeps in-frame clones and lacks some. The table lists tens of thousands of clones, approximately 90% of them singletons, with more than 5% in the top ten. The TCR originated in an adult in good health. This specimen was peripheral blood, taken on day 0 of AZD1222 vaccination. The rearrangement uses TRBV7-9 and TRBJ2-6, with 11 bases identical to TRBD1. The CDR3 nucleotides read TGTGCCAGCACCAAATCCGGGACAGGGGGCTCTGGGGCCAACGTCCTGACTTTC. Translated: CASTKSGTGGSGANVLTF. Drawing the rest from reference TRBV7-9 and TRBJ2-6, the complete variable domain is DTGVSQNPRHKITKRGQNVTFRCDPISEHNRLYWYRQTLGQGPEFLTYFQNEAQLEKSRLLSDRFSAERPKGSFSTLEIQRTEQGDSAMYLCASTKSGTGGSGANVLTFGAGSRLTVL.